This T cell receptor beta chain was observed in a study of beta chain features in type 1 diabetes (dated by TCRdb to 2016 to 2019). About the study as a whole: Mean age, gender distribution, total cell number and subset yield were not different between patients and healthy donors. A total of roughly 110 million sorted cells were examined across all samples, and the number of cells per subset was strongly correlated with RNA yield. Regulatory and stem cell-like memory subsets were isolated from only 8 patients and roughly 8 healthy donors, whereas naive and central memory subsets came from all 30 or so donors. The study compared the TCRB repertoires of sorted circulating CD4+ T cell subsets in recently diagnosed type 1 diabetes patients with those in matched healthy donors. The paper's findings and limits, for the study overall: Because cDNA rather than genomic DNA was sequenced, highly expressing activated cells could have been over-represented, although no difference in activation and CD3 levels was found between groups. PCR may preferentially amplify shorter templates, but because patient and control samples were amplified and corrected together, any resulting skew would affect both groups equally. HLA sub-analyses involved small numbers of individuals, so any influence of HLA type on TCRB rearrangement remained unresolved. Fewer insertions and more nucleotide deletions at VDJ recombination sites were observed in patients with type 1 diabetes, implying thymic rearrangement abnormalities. Naive, central memory and regulatory TCRB repertoires appeared more similar among patients than among healthy donors. A moderate but significant shortening of TCRB CDR3 length was observed in type 1 diabetes patients in all four CD4+ subsets.

The entire isolated RNA was reverse transcribed using the High Capacity cDNA Reverse Transcription Kit, and thus expressed TCRB transcripts were sequenced. Deep immunoSEQ sequencing was performed on naive, central memory and regulatory T cell samples, with an average of around 3.4 million total reads per sample. Sorted cells were lysed in RLT buffer and RNA was extracted with DNase-treated RNeasy Micro or Mini kits, depending on cell number. To prevent cross-contamination, each cell subset was processed individually, whereas patient and healthy donor samples were processed jointly. Using the immunoSEQ multiplex PCR, TCRB sequences were amplified from cDNA into 87-bp fragments spanning the CDR3 region. Amplicons were sequenced on the Illumina HiSeq platform. As for the original processing: PCR bias was computationally corrected using synthetic template baselines, reads within Hamming distance 2 were collapsed, and singletons that could not be merged were discarded. Reads were aligned to IMGT to assign V, D and J genes, CDR3 length, and insertions or deletions at six rearrangement sites. Clonotype counts were normalized to sorted cell number within each subset before computing true diversity and Gini coefficients with the tcR R package. The overlap coefficient, calculated on TCRB nucleotide sequences, was used to measure repertoire sharing. Out-of-frame TCRB sequences from naive cells were analyzed to stand in for the pre-selection repertoire. TCRdb stores this immuneACCESS table with in-frame sequences only. Part of the clones is absent; in the studies checked, under half of the shortfall reflects unresolved V genes, and no reason is known for the rest. That table gives V, J and clone size, and the DNA gave D and trimming. Counted in this sample were 300,000 to 350,000 clones; roughly 14% of them appeared once. The top ten clonotypes cover roughly 0.015% of the sample.

Each donor gave one peripheral blood draw, around 0.12 L on average, collected into heparinised tubes. A BD FACSAria II and a panel including CD45RO, CCR7, CD25, CD127, CD95 and CD27 were used to sort naive, central memory, regulatory and stem cell-like memory CD4+ T cells. Every sorted population had a purity above 98%. PBMCs were isolated immediately by Lymphoprep density gradient centrifugation and stained directly without culture. So that batch effects would be minimized, each experiment stained and sorted samples in pairs, pairing one healthy donor with one patient. From V the trimming removes 0 bases and from J it removes 4 bases, while the gene matches leave 10 bases of the junction unaccounted for. Taken from cysteine to phenylalanine, the CDR3 has 17 residues. The CDR3 DNA has 51 bases and is translated from base 1. Reading the germline V gene gives CDR1 SGDLS and CDR2 YYNGEE. Of note for this clone: The clone's antigen remains unknown. Qualities for individual bases were not recorded, and no much larger clone is one base off.

What was sequenced was naive CD4+ T cells from blood. Sample cell subset or site, as interpreted from the label and publication: true naive CD4+ T cells. The clonotype was recovered from a woman between 18 and 29 years old with type 1 diabetes. This receptor chain uses TRBV9 and TRBJ2-1; TRBD2 agrees with 7 junctional bases. The CDR3 reads as follows: CASSVGGSGALYNEQFF. The DNA sequence is TGTGCCAGCAGCGTAGGGGGCAGCGGGGCACTTTACAATGAGCAGTTCTTC.